This TCR beta chain emerged from a study of T cells in narcolepsy (dated by TCRdb to the late 2010s). About the full investigation: Patients with narcolepsy type 1 or type 2 (NT1, NT2) were enrolled in the study together with healthy control donors. To look for autoreactive T cells in narcolepsy patients that target self-antigens of hypocretin neurons (hypocretin, TRIB2), the study used TCR Vbeta sequencing to follow clonotypes in blood and CSF. Paper-wide results and their limitations: According to the report, autoreactive clonotypes were detected serially in the blood of the same patients and of different patients, but not in healthy controls. Plots that compared CSF and blood CD4+ T cell clonotypes from the same patient highlighted HCRT-specific and TRIB2-specific autoreactive clonotypes. Numbers of sequenced blood memory CD4+ clonotypes were comparable, averaging about 39,000 in patients and some 33,000 in controls. Certain blood memory CD4+ repertoires from patients and controls had no sequences that matched autoreactive T cell clones.

The library was generated by the immunoSEQ multiplex PCR assay. Imported from immuneACCESS, the table was reduced by TCRdb to in-frame sequences with V and J called. These copies leave out some clones; in studies compared against another copy, an unresolved V gene accounts for under half, and the cause of the remainder is not known. The sample table lists about 40,000 clones, approximately 90% of them with a count of one. The ten largest clones represent 1% to 1.5% of the sample. Concerning this clone: No cognate antigen has been identified for it. Base quality data are lacking; no much larger clone is found one base away.

The germline V gene encodes CDR1 SGHRS and CDR2 YFSETQ. Unmatched junction bases come to 2, with V trimmed by 3 bases and J by 6 bases. The CDR3 contains 15 residues, cysteine and phenylalanine counted. Only the CDR3 DNA stays, 45 bases, in frame from base 1. For TCR Vbeta sequencing, memory CD4+ T cells were sorted ex vivo from the peripheral blood of both healthy controls and narcolepsy patients. The sequenced material came from CD45RA- memory CD4+ T cells from PBMCs. What the cell subset or site label conveys for this sample: memory T cells sorted ex vivo from peripheral blood. The sequence joins TRBV5-1 to TRBJ2-1; TRBD2 aligns with 14 central bases. This receptor was obtained from a human donor with narcolepsy. The CDR3 in this case is CASSSGTSGSNEQFF. The bases are TGCGCCAGCAGCTCCGGGACTAGCGGGAGCAATGAGCAGTTCTTC.